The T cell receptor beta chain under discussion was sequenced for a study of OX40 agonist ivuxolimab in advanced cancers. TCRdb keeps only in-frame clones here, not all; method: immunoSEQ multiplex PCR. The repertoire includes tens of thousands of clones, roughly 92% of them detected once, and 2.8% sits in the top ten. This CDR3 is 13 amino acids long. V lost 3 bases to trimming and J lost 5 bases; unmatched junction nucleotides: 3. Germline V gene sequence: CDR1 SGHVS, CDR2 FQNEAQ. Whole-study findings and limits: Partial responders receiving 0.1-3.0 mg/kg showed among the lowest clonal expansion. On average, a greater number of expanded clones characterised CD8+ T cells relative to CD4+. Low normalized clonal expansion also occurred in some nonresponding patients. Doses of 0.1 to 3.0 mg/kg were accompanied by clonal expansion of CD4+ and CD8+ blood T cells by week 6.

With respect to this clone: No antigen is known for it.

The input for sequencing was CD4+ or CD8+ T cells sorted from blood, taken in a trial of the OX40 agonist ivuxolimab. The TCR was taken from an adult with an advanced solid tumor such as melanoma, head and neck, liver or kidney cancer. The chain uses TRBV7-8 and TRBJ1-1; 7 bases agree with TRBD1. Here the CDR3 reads CASSFTGETEAFF. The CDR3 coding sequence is TGTGCCAGCAGCTTCACAGGGGAAACTGAAGCTTTCTTT.